The text below deals with one TCR beta chain. This record comes from a study of T cell changes during pregnancy in multiple sclerosis. Trimming at V came to 4 bases and at J to 4 bases, leaving 14 bases not matched to a gene. Germline CDR1 is MNHNS and CDR2 is SASEGT. The CDR3 consists of 17 residues. Clones were read by immunoSEQ multiplex PCR, and TCRdb kept only the in-frame ones, dropping some. There are about 68,000 clones in the sample; about 89% occur only once, and approximately 0.84% lies in the top ten. Source: peripheral blood, taken in the second trimester of pregnancy. The clonotype was recovered from a female donor with multiple sclerosis, enrolled in a pregnancy study. The V gene is TRBV6-1, the J gene TRBJ1-2; 8 bases align to TRBD1. The CDR3 DNA follows: TGTGCCAGCAGTGGCCGGACAGGGTTGGAGTCCCTCTATGGCTACACCTTC. It encodes CASSGRTGLESLYGYTF.